Given below is one TCR beta chain in context. Its specificity is not known. This sample is drawn from a study of blood T cells in healthy people across ages. Trimming left V 5 bases short and J 11 bases short, with 16 bases between. The germline V gene has CDR1 SGHAT and CDR2 FQNNGV. The CDR3 runs to 13 residues. Together with a sample-barcoded 5' primer, a J-beta primer mix was included in a second PCR lasting about 7 to 11 cycles. TCRdb reanalysed the 5' RACE reads using MiXCR and keeps one entry per CDR3 protein. The sample holds about 650,000 distinct CDR3 sequences, about 50% seen once. General study findings and limits: CMV status of donors was not determined, possibly confounding expanded clonotype changes.

Sequenced: blood. V is TRBV11-2 and J is TRBJ2-1; a weak D match, TRBD2 (5 bases). This TCR was recovered from a woman aged 80 or over in good health. The CDR3 sequence: CASSVAPRTQQFF. In DNA form, the CDR3 reads TGTGCCAGCAGCGTAGCTCCAAGGACTCAGCAGTTCTTC.